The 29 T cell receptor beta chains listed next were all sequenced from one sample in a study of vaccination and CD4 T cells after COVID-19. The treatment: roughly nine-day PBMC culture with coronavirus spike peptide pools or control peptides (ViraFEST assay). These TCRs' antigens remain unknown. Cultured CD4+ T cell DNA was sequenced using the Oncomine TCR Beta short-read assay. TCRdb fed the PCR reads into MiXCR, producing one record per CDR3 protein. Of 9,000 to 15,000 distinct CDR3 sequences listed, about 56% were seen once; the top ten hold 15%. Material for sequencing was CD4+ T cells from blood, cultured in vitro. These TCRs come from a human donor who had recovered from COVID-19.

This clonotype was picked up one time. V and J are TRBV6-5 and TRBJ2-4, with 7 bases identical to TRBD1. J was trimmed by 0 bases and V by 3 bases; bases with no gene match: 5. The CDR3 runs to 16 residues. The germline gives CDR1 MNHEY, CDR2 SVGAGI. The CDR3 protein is CASSYSDRLAKNIQYF. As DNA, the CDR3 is TGTGCCAGCAGTTATTCGGACAGGCTAGCCAAAAACATTCAGTACTTC.

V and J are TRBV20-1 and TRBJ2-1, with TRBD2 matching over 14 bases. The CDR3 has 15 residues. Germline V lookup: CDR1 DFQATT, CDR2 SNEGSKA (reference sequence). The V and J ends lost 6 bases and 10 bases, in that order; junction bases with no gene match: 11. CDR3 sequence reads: CSAGTGLAGAREQFF. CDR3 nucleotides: TGCAGTGCCGGGACGGGACTAGCGGGAGCTAGAGAGCAGTTCTTC.

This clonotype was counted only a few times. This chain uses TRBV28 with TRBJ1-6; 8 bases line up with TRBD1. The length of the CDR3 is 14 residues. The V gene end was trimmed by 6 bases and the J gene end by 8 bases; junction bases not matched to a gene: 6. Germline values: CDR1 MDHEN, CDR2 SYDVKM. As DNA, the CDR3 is TGTGCCAGCAGGTCAGGACAGGGCTATTCACCCCTCCACTTT. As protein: CASRSGQGYSPLHF.

The CDR3 is CASSLRQAGAEQFF. Written as DNA, the CDR3 is TGTGCCAGCAGCTTAAGGCAAGCGGGAGCAGAGCAGTTCTTC. The J gene is TRBJ2-1, the V gene TRBV7-2, with 8 nucleotides matching TRBD2. This CDR3 comprises 14 residues. Trimming removed 2 bases from V and 10 bases from J; junction bases left unmatched: 7. Germline V gene lookup returns CDR1 SGHTA and CDR2 FQGNSA.

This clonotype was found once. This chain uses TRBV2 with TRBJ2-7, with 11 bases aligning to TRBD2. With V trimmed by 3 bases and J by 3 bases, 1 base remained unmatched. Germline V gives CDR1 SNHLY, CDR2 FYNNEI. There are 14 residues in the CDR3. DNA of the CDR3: TGTGCCAGCAGTGAGGGACTAGCGGTCTACGAGCAGTACTTC. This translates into CASSEGLAVYEQYF.

CDR3: CASSHITSGRPYNEQFF. In DNA form, the CDR3 reads TGCGCCAGCAGCCATATTACTAGCGGGAGACCCTACAATGAGCAGTTCTTC. The chain uses TRBV4-1 and TRBJ2-1; TRBD2 matches 11 bases. Germline V gene data show CDR1 as MGHRA and CDR2 as YSYEKL. The J segment lost 2 bases and the V segment lost 3 bases, leaving 6 bases of the junction unmatched. This CDR3 is built from 17 residues.

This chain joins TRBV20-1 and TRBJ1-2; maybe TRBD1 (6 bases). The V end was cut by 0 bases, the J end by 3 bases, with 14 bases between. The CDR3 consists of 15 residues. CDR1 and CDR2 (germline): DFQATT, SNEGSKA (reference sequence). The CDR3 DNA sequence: TGCAGTGCTAGAGAAACAGGGATAAGCGACTATGGCTACACCTTC. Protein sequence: CSARETGISDYGYTF.

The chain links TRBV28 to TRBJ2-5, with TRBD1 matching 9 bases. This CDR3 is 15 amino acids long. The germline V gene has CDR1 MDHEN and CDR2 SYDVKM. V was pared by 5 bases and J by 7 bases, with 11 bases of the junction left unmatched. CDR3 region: CASSQGTGRWGTQYF. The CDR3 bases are TGTGCCAGCAGTCAAGGGACAGGGCGGTGGGGGACCCAGTACTTC.

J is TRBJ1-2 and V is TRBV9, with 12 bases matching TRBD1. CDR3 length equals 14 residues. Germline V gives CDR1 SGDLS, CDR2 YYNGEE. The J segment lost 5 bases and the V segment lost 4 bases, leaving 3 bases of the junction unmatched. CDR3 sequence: CASSLGQGAYGYTF. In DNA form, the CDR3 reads TGTGCCAGCAGCCTGGGACAGGGGGCTTATGGCTACACCTTC.

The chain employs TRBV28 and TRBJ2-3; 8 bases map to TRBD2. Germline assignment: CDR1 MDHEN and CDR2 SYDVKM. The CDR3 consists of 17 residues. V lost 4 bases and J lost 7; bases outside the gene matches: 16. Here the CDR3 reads CASSYEIGTRSFHTQYF. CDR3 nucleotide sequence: TGTGCCAGCAGTTACGAGATCGGGACTAGATCATTTCATACGCAGTATTTT.

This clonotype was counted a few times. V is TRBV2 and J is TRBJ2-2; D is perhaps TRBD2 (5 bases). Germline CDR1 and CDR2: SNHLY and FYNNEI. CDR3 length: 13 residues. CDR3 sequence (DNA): TGTGCAGGGAAGCGGCAGTTAACCGGGGAGCTGTTTTTT. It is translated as CAGKRQLTGELFF.

This chain's CDR3 is CSATFYAEQFF. The CDR3 nucleotides read TGCAGTGCTACCTTCTATGCTGAGCAGTTCTTC. V usage is TRBV20-1 and J usage is TRBJ2-1, with D unresolved. Germline V gives CDR1 DFQATT, CDR2 SNEGSKA (reference sequence). With 4 bases removed from V and 9 bases from J, the gap between germline ends came to 10 bases. CDR3 size: 11 residues.

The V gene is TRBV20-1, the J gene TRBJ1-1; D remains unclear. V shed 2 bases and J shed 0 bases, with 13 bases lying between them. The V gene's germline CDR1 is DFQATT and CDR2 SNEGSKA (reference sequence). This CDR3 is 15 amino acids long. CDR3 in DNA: TGCAGTGCTAGAAGGCAGGAAAATATGAACACTGAAGCTTTCTTT. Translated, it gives CSARRQENMNTEAFF.

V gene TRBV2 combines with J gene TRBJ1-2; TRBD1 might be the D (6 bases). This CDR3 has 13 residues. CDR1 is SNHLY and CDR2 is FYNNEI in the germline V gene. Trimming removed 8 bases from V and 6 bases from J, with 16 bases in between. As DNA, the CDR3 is TGTGCCAGCGCGGAACAGGGTTATAATGGCTACACCTTC. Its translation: CASAEQGYNGYTF.

Here the CDR3 reads CSARPGTSYGYTF. CDR3 in DNA: TGCAGTGCTAGGCCCGGGACTTCGTATGGCTACACCTTC. The chain is built from TRBV20-1 and TRBJ1-2, with D possibly being TRBD1 (5 bases). V dropped 3 bases and J dropped 5 bases, with 13 bases sitting between them. The CDR3 is 13 amino acids. From germline, CDR1 is DFQATT and CDR2 SNEGSKA (reference sequence).

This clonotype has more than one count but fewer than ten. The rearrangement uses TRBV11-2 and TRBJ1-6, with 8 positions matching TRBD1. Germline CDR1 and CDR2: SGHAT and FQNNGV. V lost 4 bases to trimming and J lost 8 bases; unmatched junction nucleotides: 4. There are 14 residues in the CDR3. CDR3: CASSSQGGDSPLHF. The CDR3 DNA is TGTGCCAGCAGCTCACAGGGGGGGGATTCACCCCTCCACTTT. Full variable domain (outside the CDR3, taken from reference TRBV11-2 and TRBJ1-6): EAGVAQSPRYKIIEKRQSVAFWCNPISGHATLYWYQQILGQGPKLLIQFQNNGVVDDSQLPKDRFSAERLKGVDSTLKIQPAKLEDSAVYLCASSSQGGDSPLHFGNGTRLTVT.

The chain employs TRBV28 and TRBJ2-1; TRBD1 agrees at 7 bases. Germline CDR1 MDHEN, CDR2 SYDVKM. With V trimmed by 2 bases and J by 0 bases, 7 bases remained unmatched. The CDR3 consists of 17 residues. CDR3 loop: CASSLLGQASSYNEQFF. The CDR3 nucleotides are TGTGCCAGCAGTTTACTCGGACAGGCGAGCTCCTACAATGAGCAGTTCTTC.

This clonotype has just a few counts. The CDR3 spells CASSGILTSYNEQFF. CDR3 bases: TGTGCCAGCAGTGGGATCTTAACCTCCTACAATGAGCAGTTCTTC. The chain has TRBV2 and TRBJ2-1; D is uncertain. Per germline, CDR1 SNHLY and CDR2 FYNNEI. CDR3 length: 15 amino acids. Trimming removed 4 bases at V and 0 bases at J, with 10 bases between.

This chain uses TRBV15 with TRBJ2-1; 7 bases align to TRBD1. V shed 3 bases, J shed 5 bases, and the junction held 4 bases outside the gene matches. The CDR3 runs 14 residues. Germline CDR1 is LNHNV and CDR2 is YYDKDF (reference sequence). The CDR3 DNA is TGTGCCACCAGCAGGGCCGGGACAGACAATGAGCAGTTCTTC. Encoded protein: CATSRAGTDNEQFF.

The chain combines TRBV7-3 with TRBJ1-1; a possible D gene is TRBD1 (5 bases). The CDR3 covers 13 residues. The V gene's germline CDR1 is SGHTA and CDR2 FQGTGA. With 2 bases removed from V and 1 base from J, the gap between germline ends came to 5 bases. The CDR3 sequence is CASSLQGNTEAFF. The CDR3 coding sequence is TGTGCCAGCAGCTTACAGGGGAACACTGAAGCTTTCTTT.

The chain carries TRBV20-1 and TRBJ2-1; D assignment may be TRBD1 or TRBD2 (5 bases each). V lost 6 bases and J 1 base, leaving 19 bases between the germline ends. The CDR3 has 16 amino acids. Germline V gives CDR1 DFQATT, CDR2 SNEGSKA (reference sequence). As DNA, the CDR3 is TGCAGTGCCCTAACCTCCTCGGGACCATCCTACAATGAGCAGTTCTTC. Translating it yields CSALTSSGPSYNEQFF.

The CDR3 sequence is CASARGQQETQYF. CDR3 DNA: TGTGCCAGCGCTCGGGGGCAACAAGAGACCCAGTACTTC. The chain joins TRBV7-3 to TRBJ2-5; tentatively, D is TRBD1 or TRBD2 (6 bases each). Per the germline V gene, CDR1 is SGHTA and CDR2 is FQGTGA. Trimming removed 8 bases from V and 2 bases from J, with 12 bases in between. There are 13 residues in the CDR3.

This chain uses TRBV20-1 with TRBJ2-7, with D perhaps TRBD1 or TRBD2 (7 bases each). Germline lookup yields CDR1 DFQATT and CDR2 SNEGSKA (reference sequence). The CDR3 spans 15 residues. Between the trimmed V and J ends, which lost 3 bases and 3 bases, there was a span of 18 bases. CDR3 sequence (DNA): TGCAGTGCTAGTCTAAGCGGGACAGCCGGCTACGAGCAGTACTTC. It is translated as CSASLSGTAGYEQYF.

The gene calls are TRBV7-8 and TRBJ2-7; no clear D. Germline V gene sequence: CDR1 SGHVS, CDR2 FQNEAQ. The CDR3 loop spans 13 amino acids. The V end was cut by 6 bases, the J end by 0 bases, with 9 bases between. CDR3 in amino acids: CASRYSSSYEQYF. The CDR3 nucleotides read TGTGCCAGCAGGTATAGCTCCTCCTACGAGCAGTACTTC.

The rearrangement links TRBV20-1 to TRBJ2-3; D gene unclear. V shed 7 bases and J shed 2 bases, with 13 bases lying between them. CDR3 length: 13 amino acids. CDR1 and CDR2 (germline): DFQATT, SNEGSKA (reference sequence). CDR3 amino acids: CSGRLPNTDTQYF. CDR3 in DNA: TGCAGTGGGCGGCTACCAAACACAGATACGCAGTATTTT.

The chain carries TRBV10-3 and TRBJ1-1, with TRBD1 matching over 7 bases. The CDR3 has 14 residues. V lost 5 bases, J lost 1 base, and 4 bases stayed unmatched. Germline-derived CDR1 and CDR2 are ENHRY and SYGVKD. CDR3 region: CAISKDRENTEAFF. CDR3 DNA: TGTGCCATCAGTAAAGACAGGGAGAACACTGAAGCTTTCTTT.

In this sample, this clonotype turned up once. CDR3 DNA sequence: TGCAGTGCCGTGGGGGGTGGCGATAATTCACCCCTCCACTTT. Its translation is CSAVGGGDNSPLHF. The chain uses TRBV20-1 and TRBJ1-6; possibly TRBD1 for D (5 bases). The CDR3 extends over 14 amino acids. Between the trimmed V and J ends, which lost 6 bases and 5 bases, there was a span of 14 bases. CDR1 and CDR2 (germline): DFQATT, SNEGSKA (reference sequence).

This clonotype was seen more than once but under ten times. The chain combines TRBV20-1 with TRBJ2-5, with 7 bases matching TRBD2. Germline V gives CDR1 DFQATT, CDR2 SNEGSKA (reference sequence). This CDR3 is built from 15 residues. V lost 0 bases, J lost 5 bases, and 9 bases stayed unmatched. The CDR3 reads CSARDNVAGGETQYF. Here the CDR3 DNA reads TGCAGTGCTAGAGATAACGTAGCGGGCGGTGAGACCCAGTACTTC.

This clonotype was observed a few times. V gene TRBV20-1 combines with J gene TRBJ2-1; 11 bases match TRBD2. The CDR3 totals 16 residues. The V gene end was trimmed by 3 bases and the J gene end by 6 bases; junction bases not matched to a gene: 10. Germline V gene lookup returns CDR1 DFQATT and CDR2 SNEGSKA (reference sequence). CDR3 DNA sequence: TGCAGTGCTAGCCCCTATTCTAGCGGGAGGCTCAATGAGCAGTTCTTC. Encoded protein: CSASPYSSGRLNEQFF.